This TCR beta chain was captured by sequencing in a study of blood T cells in healthy people across ages. General study results and limits: The diversity estimates, figures obtained from one million T cells, were considered underestimates.

This CDR3 is 13 amino acids long. V dropped 8 bases and J dropped 5; count of bases not matched to a gene: 6. They isolated at least 6 million PBMCs from each sample. The authors extracted at least 5 micrograms of total RNA per sample. The use of a sample-barcoded 5' primer and a J-beta primer mix characterized a second PCR of about 7 to 12 cycles. Every cDNA molecule carried a tag from a template-switch adaptor bearing 12 random nucleotides. From the 5' RACE reads, TCRdb called clonotypes with MiXCR, one entry per CDR3 protein. Of 650,000 to 1,000,000 distinct CDR3 sequences listed, around half were seen once; the top ten hold 18%. Notes on this clonotype: What it binds is not known.

This receptor was obtained from an elderly man in good health. The sequenced sample consisted of blood. This chain connects TRBV12-3 or TRBV12-4 to TRBJ2-3; the match to TRBD1 covers 8 bases. CDR3 sequence reads: CASGRGLGDTQYF. The CDR3 nucleotides read TGTGCCAGCGGCAGGGGGCTTGGAGATACGCAGTATTTT.